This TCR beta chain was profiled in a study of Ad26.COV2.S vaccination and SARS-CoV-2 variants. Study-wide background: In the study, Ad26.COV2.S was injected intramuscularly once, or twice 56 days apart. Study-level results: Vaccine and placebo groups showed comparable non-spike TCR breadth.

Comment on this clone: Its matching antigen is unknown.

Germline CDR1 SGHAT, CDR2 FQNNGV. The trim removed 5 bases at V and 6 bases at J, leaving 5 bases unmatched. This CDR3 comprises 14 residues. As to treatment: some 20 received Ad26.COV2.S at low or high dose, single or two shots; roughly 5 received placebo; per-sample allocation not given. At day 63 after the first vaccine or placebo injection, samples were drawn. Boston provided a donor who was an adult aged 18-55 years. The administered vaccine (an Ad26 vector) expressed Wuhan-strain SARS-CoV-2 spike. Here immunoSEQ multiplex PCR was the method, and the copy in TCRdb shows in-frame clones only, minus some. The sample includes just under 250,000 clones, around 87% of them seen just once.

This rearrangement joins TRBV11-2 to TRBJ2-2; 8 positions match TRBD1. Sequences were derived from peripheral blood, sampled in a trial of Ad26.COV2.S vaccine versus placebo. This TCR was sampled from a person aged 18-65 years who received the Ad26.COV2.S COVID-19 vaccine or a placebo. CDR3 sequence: CASSPQGAAGELFF. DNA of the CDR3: TGTGCCAGCAGCCCTCAGGGGGCGGCCGGGGAGCTGTTTTTT.